This entry lists 2 T cell receptor beta chains sequenced from one sample in a study of regulatory T cells in long-lasting Graves disease. Sample time point: newly diagnosed GD, antithyroid drugs for less than 3 months. RNA extracted from PBMCs served as the sequencing template. Arm-PCR of CDR3 regions with iRepertoire HTBI primers generated TCR beta libraries. A single record per CDR3 protein comes from TCRdb applying MiXCR to the multiplex PCR reads. The data contain around 400,000 distinct CDR3 sequences, roughly a sixth of them singletons. The sample was peripheral blood mononuclear cells (PBMCs), taken at new diagnosis, from a patient treated with antithyroid drugs. The receptors derive from a female donor with Graves disease.

The chain recombines TRBV12-3 or TRBV12-4 with TRBJ1-1; D possibly corresponds to TRBD1 (6 bases). With 3 bases removed from V and 4 bases from J, the gap between germline ends came to 12 bases. The CDR3 has 14 amino acids. In DNA form, the CDR3 reads TGTGCCAGCAGTTTTGGGGGCGTACTCACTGAAGCTTTCTTT. This encodes CASSFGGVLTEAFF.

The rearrangement joins TRBV6-9 to TRBJ1-6; D possibly corresponds to TRBD1 (6 bases). There are 15 residues in the CDR3. V lost 3 bases and J lost 14, with 20 bases in between. The germline V gene encodes CDR1 MNHGY and CDR2 SVAAGI. CDR3 bases: TGTGCCAGCAGTTACGATTTTGGGACAAGCCCCACCCTCCACTTT. As protein: CASSYDFGTSPTLHF.